Shown below are 18 T cell receptor beta chains from a single sample sequenced in a study of post-analysis software for immune sequencing data. General study findings and limits: Several TRBV segments (TRBV5-6, TRBV5-1 and TRBV20-1 among them) occurred more frequently in patients than in controls.

Prepared libraries of TCR beta cDNA carried unique molecular identifiers. Via MiXCR, TCRdb re-called the PCR reads, giving one row per CDR3 protein. The sample lists 650,000 to 850,000 distinct CDR3 sequences, 35% to 55% occurring once. For these receptors, no antigen is known. The sample consisted of blood. These receptors originate from a girl aged 5-17 years with multiple sclerosis.

The rearrangement uses TRBV27 and TRBJ2-7; no firm D call. Germline assignment: CDR1 MNHEY and CDR2 SMNVEV (reference sequence). This CDR3 has 13 residues. Trimming shortened V by 8 bases and J by 7 bases, and 18 bases separated the two germline ends. CDR3 DNA: TGTGCCAGCGGCGGAGCGTGGGTAGGAGAGCAGTACTTC. Residues: CASGGAWVGEQYF.

V is TRBV29-1 and J is TRBJ2-3; D perhaps matches TRBD2 (6 bases). Trimming removed 3 bases at V and 5 bases at J, with 12 bases between. The CDR3 is made up of 13 amino acids. The germline gives CDR1 SQVTM, CDR2 ANQGSEA. The CDR3 nucleotides read TGCAGCGTTGATTGGCCCGGGGGAGATACGCAGTATTTT. Residues: CSVDWPGGDTQYF.

The CDR3 DNA reads as TGCAGTGCTAGGGACAGAAATACCTACGAGCAGTACTTC. This sequence encodes CSARDRNTYEQYF. V and J are TRBV20-1 and TRBJ2-5; D is possibly TRBD1 (6 bases). The J call is in doubt because the DNA end fits TRBJ2-7 better. The CDR3 is made up of 13 amino acids. Germline V lookup: CDR1 DFQATT, CDR2 SNEGSKA (reference sequence).

The chain carries TRBV28 and TRBJ1-5, with D unresolved. From germline, CDR1 is MDHEN and CDR2 SYDVKM. The CDR3 is made up of 13 amino acids. Trimming took off 3 bases at V and 5 bases at J, with 8 bases between the two ends. The CDR3, as DNA: TGTGCCAGCAGTTTGTCCACAGATCAGCCCCAGCATTTT. Translation gives CASSLSTDQPQHF. Together with reference TRBV28 and TRBJ1-5, the CDR3 gives the full variable domain: DVKVTQSSRYLVKRTGEKVFLECVQDMDHENMFWYRQDPGLGLRLIYFSYDVKMKEKGDIPEGYSVSREKKERFSLILESASTNQTSMYLCASSLSTDQPQHFGDGTRLSIL.

V and J are TRBV7-2 and TRBJ2-7; 11 positions match TRBD2. The CDR3 has 15 amino acids. V lost 5 bases and J lost 2; bases outside the gene matches: 5. The germline V gene encodes CDR1 SGHTA and CDR2 FQGNSA. In DNA, the CDR3 is TGTGCCAGCAGCCTAGTGGGACTAGCGGCCTACGAGCAGTACTTC. Amino acids: CASSLVGLAAYEQYF.

This clonotype has just a few counts. The gene calls are TRBV7-9 and TRBJ2-1, with a weak D call TRBD1 (6 bases). The CDR3 is made up of 14 amino acids. Trimming stripped 1 base from V and 6 bases from J, with 10 bases between. The germline gives CDR1 SEHNR, CDR2 FQNEAQ (reference sequence). CDR3 bases: TGTGCCAGCAGCTTAGGGGCAGGGGTCAATGAGCAGTTCTTC. Amino acid sequence: CASSLGAGVNEQFF.

This clonotype was counted between two and nine times. V usage is TRBV29-1 and J usage is TRBJ2-5; D may correspond to TRBD1 or TRBD2 (5 bases each). CDR1 is SQVTM, CDR2 ANQGSEA, per germline. The CDR3 has 14 amino acids. Trimming stripped 3 bases from V and 4 bases from J, with 15 bases between. CDR3 amino acids: CSVDLGLGPETQYF. CDR3 coding DNA: TGCAGCGTTGATTTGGGTTTGGGACCAGAGACCCAGTACTTC.

This clonotype was picked up a small number of times. Here the CDR3 reads CAISPGRVQDEQYF. The CDR3 DNA sequence: TGTGCCATCAGTCCAGGCCGTGTCCAGGACGAGCAGTACTTC. The chain recombines TRBV10-3 with TRBJ2-4; no reliable D call. TRBJ2-7 matches the DNA end more closely, so the J call is doubtful. The CDR3 is 14 amino acids. The germline gives CDR1 ENHRY, CDR2 SYGVKD.

This clonotype showed up just once. The chain couples TRBV7-2 to TRBJ2-1; TRBD1 is a possible D gene (6 bases). This CDR3 comprises 19 residues. In germline, CDR1 is SGHTA, CDR2 FQGNSA. The V end lost 1 base, the J end lost 2 bases, and 21 bases lay between the germline ends. The CDR3 here is CASSLGSGVLPGAYNEQFF. The CDR3, as DNA: TGTGCCAGCAGCTTAGGTTCAGGGGTCCTACCAGGCGCCTACAATGAGCAGTTCTTC.

The CDR3 loop reads CSAVRDSGSYEQYF. In nucleotides, the CDR3 is TGCAGTGCTGTCCGGGACTCTGGCTCCTACGAGCAGTACTTC. This chain joins TRBV20-1 and TRBJ2-4, with D possibly TRBD2 on 6 matching bases. TRBJ2-7 explains the end of the DNA better; the J call may be wrong. This CDR3 spans 14 amino acids. CDR1 and CDR2 (germline): DFQATT, SNEGSKA (reference sequence).

CDR3 in DNA: TGTGCCAGCAGGCCCGGGACAGGCTACGAGCAGTACTTC. Amino acid sequence: CASRPGTGYEQYF. The V call is TRBV12-3 or TRBV12-4, the J call TRBJ2-7; 8 nucleotides line up with TRBD1. The CDR3 loop spans 13 amino acids. V shed 6 bases and J 3 bases; nucleotides not matched to a gene: 4.

This sequence joins TRBV11-1 and TRBJ1-1; D uncertain. This CDR3 has 14 amino acids. CDR1 and CDR2 (germline): SGHAT, FQDESV (reference sequence). Trimming stripped 5 bases from V and 1 base from J, with 11 bases between. The CDR3 DNA follows: TGTGCCAGCAGCCTAAAGCAGAAGAACACTGAAGCTTTCTTT. Translation gives CASSLKQKNTEAFF.

The chain has TRBV7-2 and TRBJ2-7, with TRBD1 as a possible D gene (5 bases). The CDR3 spans 16 residues. CDR1 and CDR2 (germline): SGHTA, FQGNSA. The ends were cut back, 4 bases at V and 4 bases at J, with 20 bases in the middle. This CDR3 reads CASSSPGAGKSYEQYF. Written as DNA, the CDR3 is TGTGCCAGCAGCTCACCTGGAGCAGGGAAGAGTTACGAGCAGTACTTC. Variable domain in full (rest from reference TRBV7-2 and TRBJ2-7): GAGVSQSPSNKVTEKGKDVELRCDPISGHTALYWYRQSLGQGLEFLIYFQGNSAPDKSGLPSDRFSAERTGGSVSTLTIQRTQQEDSAVYLCASSSPGAGKSYEQYFGPGTRLTVT.

The chain employs TRBV6-7 and TRBJ2-4, with D perhaps matching TRBD2 (6 bases). TRBV6-7 falls under the ORF class, with uncertain function. This CDR3 contains 15 residues. V lost 7 bases, J lost 0 bases, and 13 bases lay in between. This CDR3 reads CASINGGVAKNIQYF. Here the CDR3 DNA reads TGTGCCAGCATAAACGGAGGGGTAGCCAAAAACATTCAGTACTTC.

The chain uses TRBV7-9 and TRBJ2-7; D uncertain. V was trimmed by 5 bases and J by 6 bases, leaving 14 bases between them. Per germline, CDR1 SEHNR and CDR2 FQNEAQ (reference sequence). The CDR3 is made up of 13 amino acids. CDR3 in DNA: TGTGCCAGCAGCCCCAACACAGTGACCGAGCAGTACTTC. Translation gives CASSPNTVTEQYF.

This clonotype was detected only a few times. This CDR3 reads CASTVQASTDTQYF. The CDR3 DNA follows: TGCGCCAGCACGGTACAGGCTAGCACAGATACGCAGTATTTT. This chain joins TRBV5-1 and TRBJ2-3, with D perhaps TRBD1 (5 bases). The V end lost 6 bases, the J end lost 0 bases, and 11 bases lay between the germline ends. Germline-derived CDR1 and CDR2 are SGHRS and YFSETQ. There are 14 residues in the CDR3.

The gene calls are TRBV10-1 and TRBJ1-2, with 8 bases lining up with TRBD1. The CDR3 loop spans 13 amino acids. With V trimmed by 5 bases and J by 4 bases, 3 bases remained unmatched. The germline gives CDR1 WNHNN, CDR2 SYGVQD (reference sequence). CDR3 loop: CASSKDRGYGYTF. The CDR3 DNA reads as TGCGCCAGCAGTAAAGACAGGGGCTATGGCTACACCTTC.

This chain joins TRBV6-6 and TRBJ2-3, with a possible D match to TRBD1 (6 bases). The CDR3 spans 12 residues. Germline-derived CDR1 and CDR2 are MNHNY and SVGAGI (reference sequence). The ends were cut back, 2 bases at V and 8 bases at J, with 8 bases in the middle. In nucleotides, the CDR3 is TGTGCCAGCAGTTACGAAGGGGGTACGCAGTATTTT. Translated, it gives CASSYEGGTQYF.